This T cell receptor beta chain was identified during a study of cytomegalovirus exposure and HLA in healthy donors. Findings and caveats of the study: Across donors, most TCRs were seen rarely, yet some public ones were widespread.

Primers included in the PCR were 60 Vbeta and 13 Jbeta primers. Methods used by the authors: In a later analysis, of approximately 81 million unique beta chains, 9 million to 11 million appeared in at least two donors. Profiling relied on immunoSEQ multiplex PCR, and the TCRdb table lists in-frame clones only, not all of them. V and J calls and clone size are copied from that table; D and trimming were computed from the DNA. Found here are about 210,000 clones, more than 65% of them singletons; the top ten hold about 3%. In regard to this clone: Its antigen is still unknown.

Specimen: PBMCs. The TCR originated in a man in his forties or fifties in good health and CMV-seropositive.

The CDR3 DNA is TGTGCCATCAGTGACTCAGGCTACTCTGGAAACACCATATATTTT. Translating it yields CAISDSGYSGNTIYF. This chain uses TRBV10-3 with TRBJ1-3; no definite D call. V was cut by 3 bases and J by 0 bases, with 9 bases left in between. This CDR3 comprises 15 residues. Germline CDR1 is ENHRY and CDR2 is SYGVKD.